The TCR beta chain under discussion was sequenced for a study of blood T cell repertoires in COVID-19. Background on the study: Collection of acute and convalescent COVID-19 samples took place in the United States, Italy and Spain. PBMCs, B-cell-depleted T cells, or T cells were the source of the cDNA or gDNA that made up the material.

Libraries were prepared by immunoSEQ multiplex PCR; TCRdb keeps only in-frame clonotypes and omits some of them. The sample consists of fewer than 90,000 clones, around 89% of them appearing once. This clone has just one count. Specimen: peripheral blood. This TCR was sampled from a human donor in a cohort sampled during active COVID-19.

The DNA of the CDR3 is TGTGCCGCTCAGGGGACCGAGCAGCAGTTCTTC. Translation: CAAQGTEQQFF. The rearrangement links TRBV10-3 to TRBJ2-1; D is perhaps TRBD1 (6 bases). This CDR3 comprises 11 residues. V was clipped by 11 bases and J by 11 bases, with 16 bases between them. Germline V gene lookup returns CDR1 ENHRY and CDR2 SYGVKD.